This T cell receptor beta chain appears in the sequencing data of a study of lymphopenia after photon versus proton radiotherapy. Profiled with immunoSEQ multiplex PCR; TCRdb holds only in-frame clones, not every one. The sample consists of around 23,000 clones, around 90% of them appearing once. This CDR3 has 18 amino acids. Per germline, CDR1 LNHDA and CDR2 SQIVND (reference sequence). V shed 4 bases, J shed 8 bases, and the junction held 18 bases outside the gene matches. Here the sequenced sample was peripheral blood, taken from a patient treated with proton-based radiotherapy. The receptor was isolated from a woman between 65 and 79 years old with pancreatic cancer. Some clones in this sample may be carry-over from other donors' samples. The chain combines TRBV19 with TRBJ2-1, with 9 bases lining up with TRBD2. CDR3 DNA: TGTGCCAGTAGTACTACGACTGGTAGCGGGAGTATTAGGGATGAGCAGTTCTTC. Its translation: CASSTTTGSGSIRDEQFF.